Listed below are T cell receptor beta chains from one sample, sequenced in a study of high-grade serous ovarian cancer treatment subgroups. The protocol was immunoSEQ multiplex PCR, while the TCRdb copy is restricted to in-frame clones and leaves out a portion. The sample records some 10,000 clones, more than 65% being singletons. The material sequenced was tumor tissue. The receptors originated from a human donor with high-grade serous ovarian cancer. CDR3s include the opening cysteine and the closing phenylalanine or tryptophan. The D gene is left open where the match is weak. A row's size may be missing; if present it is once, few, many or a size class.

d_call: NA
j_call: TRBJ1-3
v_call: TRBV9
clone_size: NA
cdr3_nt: TGTGCCAGCACTGCGGGCCCTTTCTCTGGAAACACCATATATTTT
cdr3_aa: CASTAGPFSGNTIYF

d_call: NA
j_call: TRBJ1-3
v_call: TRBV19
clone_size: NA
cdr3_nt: TGTGCCAGTAGTATTGGTGGTGGAAACACCATATATTTT
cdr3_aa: CASSIGGGNTIYF

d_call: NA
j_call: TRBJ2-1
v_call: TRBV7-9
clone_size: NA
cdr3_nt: TGTGCCAGCAGCTCAAGCGGCTCCTACAATGAGCAGTTCTTC
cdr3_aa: CASSSSGSYNEQFF

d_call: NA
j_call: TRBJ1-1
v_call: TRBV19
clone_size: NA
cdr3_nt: TGTGCCAGTAGTGTCAGACAGGTGGGGTATCCTGAAGCTTTCTTT
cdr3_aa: CASSVRQVGYPEAFF

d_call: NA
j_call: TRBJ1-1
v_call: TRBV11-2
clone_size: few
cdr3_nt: TGTGCCAGCAGCCCTTATCCCGAGACTGAAGCTTTCTTT
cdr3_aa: CASSPYPETEAFF

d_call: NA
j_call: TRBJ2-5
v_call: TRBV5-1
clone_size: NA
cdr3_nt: TGCGCCAGCAGCTTGGAAGGCCGTTACGGGGAGACCCAGTACTTC
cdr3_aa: CASSLEGRYGETQYF

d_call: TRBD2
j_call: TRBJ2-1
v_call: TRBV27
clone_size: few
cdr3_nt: TGTGCCAGCAGAACTCCTAGCGGGTCTTACAATGAGCAGTTCTTC
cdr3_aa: CASRTPSGSYNEQFF

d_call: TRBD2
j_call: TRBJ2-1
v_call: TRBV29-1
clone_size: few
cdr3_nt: TGCAGCGGGGGCGGGACTAGCGGGAGCAATGAGCAGTTCTTC
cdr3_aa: CSGGGTSGSNEQFF

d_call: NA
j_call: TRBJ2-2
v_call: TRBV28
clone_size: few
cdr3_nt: TGTGCCACCGGCAGGGCCACCGGGGAGCTGTTTTTT
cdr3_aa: CATGRATGELFF

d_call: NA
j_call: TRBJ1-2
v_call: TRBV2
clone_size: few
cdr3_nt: TGTGCCAGCAGTGACAGGGCCTATGGCTACACCTTC
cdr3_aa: CASSDRAYGYTF

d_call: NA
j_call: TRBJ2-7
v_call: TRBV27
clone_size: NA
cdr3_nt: TGTGCCAGCAGTCAAGGAATTCCGATTTCCTACGAGCAGTACTTC
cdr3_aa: CASSQGIPISYEQYF

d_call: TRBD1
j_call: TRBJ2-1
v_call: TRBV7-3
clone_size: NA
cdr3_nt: TGTGCCAGCAGCCCTACAGGGGGTCCGGGCCCCTACAATGAGCAGTTCTTC
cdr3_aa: CASSPTGGPGPYNEQFF

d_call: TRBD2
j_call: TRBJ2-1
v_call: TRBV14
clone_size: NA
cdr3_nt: TGTGCCAGCAGAGAGGGGCCGGGAGGCTACAATGAGCAGTTCTTC
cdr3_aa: CASREGPGGYNEQFF

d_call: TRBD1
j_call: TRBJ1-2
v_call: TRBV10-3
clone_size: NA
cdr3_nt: TGTGCCATCAGTGAGCGGACAGGGTGGGATGGCTACACCTTC
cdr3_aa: CAISERTGWDGYTF

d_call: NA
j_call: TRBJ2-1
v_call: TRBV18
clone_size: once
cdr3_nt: TGTGCCAGCTCACCAAATCGGAAGGAGCAGTTCTTC
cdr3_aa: CASSPNRKEQFF

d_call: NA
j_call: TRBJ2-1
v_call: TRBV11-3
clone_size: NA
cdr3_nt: TGTGCCAGCAGCCCAGGACCAGTTATAAATGAGCAGTTCTTC
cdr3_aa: CASSPGPVINEQFF

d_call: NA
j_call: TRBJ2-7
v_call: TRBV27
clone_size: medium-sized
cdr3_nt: TGTGCCAGCAGTTCCCAGGGCGAGCAGTACTTC
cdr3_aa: CASSSQGEQYF

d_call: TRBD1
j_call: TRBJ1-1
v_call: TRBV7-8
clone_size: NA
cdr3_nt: TGTGCCAGCAGCCGGACAGGGAGCACTGAAGCTTTCTTT
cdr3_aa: CASSRTGSTEAFF

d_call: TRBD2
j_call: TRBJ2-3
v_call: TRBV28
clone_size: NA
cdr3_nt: TGTGCCAGCAGTTTGGGAGGGGACCCCACAGATACGCAGTATTTT
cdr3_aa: CASSLGGDPTDTQYF

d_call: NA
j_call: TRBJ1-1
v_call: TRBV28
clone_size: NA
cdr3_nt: TGTGCCAGCAGTTCGACTGGACAAGCGAACACTGAAGCTTTCTTT
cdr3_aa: CASSSTGQANTEAFF

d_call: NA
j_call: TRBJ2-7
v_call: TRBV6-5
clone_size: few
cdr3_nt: TGTGCCAGCAGTTTGGCAGCCTCCTACGAGCAGTACTTC
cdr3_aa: CASSLAASYEQYF

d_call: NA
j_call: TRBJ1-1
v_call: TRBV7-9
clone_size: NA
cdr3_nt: TGTGCCAGCAGCCAGACAACCAACACTGAAGCTTTCTTT
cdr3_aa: CASSQTTNTEAFF

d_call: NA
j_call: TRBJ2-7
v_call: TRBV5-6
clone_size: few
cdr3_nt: TGTGCCAGCAGCTTGGCAGACCGTCCTGGTTACGAGCAGTACTTC
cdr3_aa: CASSLADRPGYEQYF

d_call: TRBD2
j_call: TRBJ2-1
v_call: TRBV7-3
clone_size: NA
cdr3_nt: TGTGCCAGCAGCTTCGGACTAGCCATCTACAATGAGCAGTTCTTC
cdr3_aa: CASSFGLAIYNEQFF

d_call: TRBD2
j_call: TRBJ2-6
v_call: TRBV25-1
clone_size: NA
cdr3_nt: TGTGCCAGCGCAGTTGAAACCGGGAGGGCTGGGGCCAACGTCCTGACTTTC
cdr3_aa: CASAVETGRAGANVLTF

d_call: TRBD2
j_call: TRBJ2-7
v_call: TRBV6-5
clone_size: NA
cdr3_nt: TGTGCCAGCAGCGGGGGGTTGGCCTCCTACGAGCAGTACTTC
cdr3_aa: CASSGGLASYEQYF

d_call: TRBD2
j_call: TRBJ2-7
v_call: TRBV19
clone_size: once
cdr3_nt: TGTGCCAGTAGTATAGGGGGACTAGCGGGAGTCGAGCAGTACTTC
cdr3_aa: CASSIGGLAGVEQYF

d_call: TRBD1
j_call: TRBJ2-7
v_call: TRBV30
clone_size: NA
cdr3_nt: TGTGCCTGGAGTGTATGGCACCCGGGACAGACCTACGAGCAGTACTTC
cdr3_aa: CAWSVWHPGQTYEQYF

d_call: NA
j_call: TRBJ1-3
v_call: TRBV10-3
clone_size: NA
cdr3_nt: TGTGCCATCAGGGCCGGTCATTCTGGAAACACCATATATTTT
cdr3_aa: CAIRAGHSGNTIYF

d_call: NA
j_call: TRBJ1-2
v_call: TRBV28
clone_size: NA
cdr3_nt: TGTGCCAGCAGTTTATGGTCGCAGGCGGAATCTTATGGCTACACCTTC
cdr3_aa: CASSLWSQAESYGYTF

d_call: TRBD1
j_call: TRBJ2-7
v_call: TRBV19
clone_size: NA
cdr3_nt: TGTGCCAGTAGTATATTTGGACAGGGCCCCTACGAGCAGTACTTC
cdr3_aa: CASSIFGQGPYEQYF

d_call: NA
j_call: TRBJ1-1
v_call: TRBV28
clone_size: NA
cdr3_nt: TGTGCCAGCAGTTGGGGGGCCGGTAACACTGAAGCTTTCTTT
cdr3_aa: CASSWGAGNTEAFF

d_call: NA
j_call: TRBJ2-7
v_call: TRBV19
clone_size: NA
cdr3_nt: TGTGCCAGTAGTGCCGTGGGAGCGGGACAAGACGAGCAGTACTTC
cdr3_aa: CASSAVGAGQDEQYF

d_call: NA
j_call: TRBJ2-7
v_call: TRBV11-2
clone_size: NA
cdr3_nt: TGTGCCAGCAGCTTAGGTGATAGCAGCTCCTACGAGCAGTACTTC
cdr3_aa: CASSLGDSSSYEQYF

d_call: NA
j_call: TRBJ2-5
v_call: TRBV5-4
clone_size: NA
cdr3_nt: TGTGCCAGCAGCTTGGGGGCAGGGCTCGGTGAGACCCAGTACTTC
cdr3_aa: CASSLGAGLGETQYF

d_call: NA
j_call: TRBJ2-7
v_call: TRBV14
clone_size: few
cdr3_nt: TGTGCCAGCAGCCAACTTCGCGGGTGGACCTACGAGCAGTACTTC
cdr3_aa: CASSQLRGWTYEQYF

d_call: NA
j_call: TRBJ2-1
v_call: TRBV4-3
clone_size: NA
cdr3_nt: TGCGCCAGCAGCCATCCGCGCCAGACGGCCTCCTACAATGAGCAGTTCTTC
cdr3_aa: CASSHPRQTASYNEQFF

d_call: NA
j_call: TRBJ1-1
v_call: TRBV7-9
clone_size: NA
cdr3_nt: TGTGCCAGCAGCTTATGGGGGGCCCTGAACACTGAAGCTTTCTTT
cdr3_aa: CASSLWGALNTEAFF

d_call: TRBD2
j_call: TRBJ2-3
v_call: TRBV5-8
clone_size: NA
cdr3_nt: TGTGCCAGCAGCTTTACCTTAACTAGCGGGAGACCAGATACGCAGTATTTT
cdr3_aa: CASSFTLTSGRPDTQYF

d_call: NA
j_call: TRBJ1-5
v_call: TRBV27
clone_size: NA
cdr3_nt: TGTGCCAGCGCCGGCAAGGTGACGCAGCCCCAGCATTTT
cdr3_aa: CASAGKVTQPQHF

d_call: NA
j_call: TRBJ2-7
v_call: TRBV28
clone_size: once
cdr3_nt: TGTGCCAGCAGTGGGGGACAACGGGATCCCACCTACGAGCAGTACTTC
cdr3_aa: CASSGGQRDPTYEQYF

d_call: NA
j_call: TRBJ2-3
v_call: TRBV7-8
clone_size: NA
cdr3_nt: TGTGCCAGCAGCTTAGGCGCCAGCACAGATACGCAGTATTTT
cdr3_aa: CASSLGASTDTQYF

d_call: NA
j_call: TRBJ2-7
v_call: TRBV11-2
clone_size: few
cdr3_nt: TGTGCCAGCAGCTCAGGGGCGGGTTACGAGCAGTACTTC
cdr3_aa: CASSSGAGYEQYF

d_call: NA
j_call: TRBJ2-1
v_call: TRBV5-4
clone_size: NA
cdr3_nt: TGTGCCAGCAGCCAAGAGCCGGGGAGCTCCTACAATGAGCAGTTCTTC
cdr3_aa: CASSQEPGSSYNEQFF

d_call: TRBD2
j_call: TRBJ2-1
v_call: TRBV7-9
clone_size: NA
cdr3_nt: TGTGCCAGCAGCTTATTCCGGGGACTAGCGGGGGCCAATGAGCAGTTCTTC
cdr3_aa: CASSLFRGLAGANEQFF

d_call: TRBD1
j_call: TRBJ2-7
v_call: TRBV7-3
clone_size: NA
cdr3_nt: TGTGCCAGCAACCGGGGGACCGGGACAGGGGCCTACGAGCAGTACTTC
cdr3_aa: CASNRGTGTGAYEQYF

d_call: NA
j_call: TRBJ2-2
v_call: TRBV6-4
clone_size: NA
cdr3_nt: TGTGCCAGCAGTGACAGGGGCACCGGGGAGCTGTTTTTT
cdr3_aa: CASSDRGTGELFF

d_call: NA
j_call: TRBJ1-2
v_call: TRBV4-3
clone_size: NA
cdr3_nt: TGCGCCAGCAGCCAATCCCAGGGCTATGGCTACACCTTC
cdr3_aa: CASSQSQGYGYTF